Listed here are 16 T cell receptor beta chains from one sample, sequenced in a study of spatial heterogeneity in lung cancer. MiXCR was run by TCRdb on the 5' RACE reads, yielding one entry per CDR3 protein. Of around 89,000 distinct CDR3 sequences listed, approximately 12% were seen once; the top ten hold 35% to 50%. Stated time point: sample taken at primary tumor resection. Here the sequenced sample was PBMCs, taken at surgery. The origin of the receptors is a male donor with early-stage non-small cell lung cancer.

This clonotype came up many times. The chain combines TRBV27 with TRBJ1-5, with 9 bases identical to TRBD1. V lost 6 bases, J lost 5 bases, and 5 bases stayed unmatched. The CDR3 has 14 amino acids. Germline V gene sequence: CDR1 MNHEY, CDR2 SMNVEV (reference sequence). This chain's CDR3 is CASRDTGGDQPQHF. As DNA, the CDR3 is TGTGCCAGCAGGGACACAGGGGGCGATCAGCCCCAGCATTTT.

This clonotype has only a few counts. The chain recombines TRBV9 with TRBJ2-5; the D gene is possibly TRBD1 (6 bases). CDR1 SGDLS and CDR2 YYNGEE come from the germline V gene. V lost 5 bases and J lost 3, with 11 bases in between. The CDR3 covers 13 residues. The CDR3 reads CASRGASEETQYF. The CDR3 DNA reads as TGTGCCAGCAGGGGGGCGTCGGAAGAGACCCAGTACTTC.

This clonotype was seen repeatedly, ten times or more. This rearrangement joins TRBV20-1 to TRBJ2-3; TRBD2 matches 7 bases. Germline trimming cut 0 bases from V and 0 bases from J; bases unmatched to any gene: 12. The length of the CDR3 is 18 residues. Germline loops: CDR1 DFQATT, CDR2 SNEGSKA (reference sequence). CDR3 in DNA: TGCAGTGCTAGAGATCCCTCCTGGCGGGGGACTAGCACAGATACGCAGTATTTT. Its protein is CSARDPSWRGTSTDTQYF.

CDR3 sequence: CASSNDRANEQFF. CDR3 DNA sequence: TGTGCCAGCAGCAACGACAGGGCGAATGAGCAGTTCTTC. The chain uses TRBV28 and TRBJ2-1; 7 positions match TRBD1. The CDR3 has 13 residues. Unmatched junction bases numbered 6, after V lost 6 bases and J lost 7 bases. Germline values: CDR1 MDHEN, CDR2 SYDVKM.

The rearrangement joins TRBV19 to TRBJ2-2, with 8 bases that match TRBD1. The germline V gene encodes CDR1 LNHDA and CDR2 SQIVND (reference sequence). The V gene end was trimmed by 10 bases and the J gene end by 1 base; junction bases not matched to a gene: 5. The CDR3 sequence is 14 residues long. The chain's CDR3 is CATTQGVNTGELFF. CDR3 sequence (DNA): TGTGCCACCACACAGGGGGTGAACACCGGGGAGCTGTTTTTT.

This clonotype appeared a few times. The V call is TRBV5-1, the J call TRBJ2-7; D perhaps matches TRBD1 (7 bases). Between the trimmed V and J ends, which lost 0 bases and 6 bases, there was a span of 13 bases. This CDR3 region has 14 residues. CDR1 is SGHRS and CDR2 is YFSETQ in the germline V gene. The CDR3 protein is CASSLAQGEAEQYF. CDR3 bases: TGCGCCAGCAGCTTGGCTCAGGGGGAGGCCGAGCAGTACTTC.

V is TRBV20-1 and J is TRBJ2-1; 11 bases align to TRBD2. Germline lookup yields CDR1 DFQATT and CDR2 SNEGSKA (reference sequence). Trimming took 1 base from V and 7 from J; bases not matched to a gene: 3. This CDR3 has 14 amino acids. CDR3 sequence: CSARAASGRNEQFF. CDR3 sequence (DNA): TGCAGTGCTAGAGCGGCTAGCGGGAGGAATGAGCAGTTCTTC.

In this sample, this clonotype turned up a few times. The chain couples TRBV7-8 to TRBJ2-7, with 7 bases identical to TRBD1. CDR3 length: 16 amino acids. V was clipped by 2 bases and J by 0 bases; unmatched bases: 7. CDR1 and CDR2 from the germline V gene are SGHVS and FQNEAQ. CDR3 region: CASSLSEGGFSYEQYF. The CDR3 DNA reads as TGTGCCAGCAGCTTAAGTGAAGGGGGCTTCTCCTACGAGCAGTACTTC.

This clonotype came up once. J is TRBJ2-7 and V is TRBV6-1; 7 bases are shared with TRBD1. Trimming cost V 10 bases and J 9 bases; bases outside gene matches: 12. Germline assignment: CDR1 MNHNS and CDR2 SASEGT. The CDR3 has 12 amino acids. CDR3 in amino acids: CAIHGQAEWQYF. CDR3 coding DNA: TGTGCCATACACGGACAGGCCGAGTGGCAGTACTTC.

This rearrangement joins TRBV7-2 to TRBJ2-1, with D unclear. The germline CDR1 and CDR2 sequences are SGHTA and FQGNSA. Trimming pared 3 bases from V and 0 bases from J, leaving 9 bases between. The CDR3 covers 15 residues. CDR3 residues: CASSLGVNSYNEQFF. The CDR3 region has the DNA TGTGCCAGCAGCTTGGGCGTCAACTCCTACAATGAGCAGTTCTTC.

The chain uses TRBV10-1 and TRBJ2-5; unclear D gene. Per the germline V gene, CDR1 is WNHNN and CDR2 is SYGVQD (reference sequence). The CDR3 loop spans 16 amino acids. The germline V and J ends were trimmed by 4 bases and 7 bases, with 22 bases remaining between them. Written as DNA, the CDR3 is TGCGCCAGCAGTGGAGGCGCGACTGGAGAACCTGCGACCCAGTACTTC. Its protein is CASSGGATGEPATQYF.

The chain joins TRBV5-1 to TRBJ2-1; either TRBD1 or TRBD2 may fit D (5 bases each). Germline CDR1 reads SGHRS; CDR2 reads YFSETQ. The V end was cut by 5 bases, the J end by 5 bases, with 11 bases between. The CDR3 covers 13 residues. CDR3 region: CASSQGRNNEQFF. In nucleotides, the CDR3 is TGCGCCAGCAGTCAGGGACGGAACAATGAGCAGTTCTTC. The full variable domain, in which reference TRBV5-1 and TRBJ2-1 provide the parts outside the CDR3, is KAGVTQTPRYLIKTRGQQVTLSCSPISGHRSVSWYQQTPGQGLQFLFEYFSETQRNKGNFPGRFSGRQFSNSRSEMNVSTLELGDSALYLCASSQGRNNEQFFGPGTRLTVL.

The rearrangement links TRBV12-3 or TRBV12-4 to TRBJ2-1; D might be TRBD1 (6 bases). The CDR3 is 14 amino acids. Trimming removed 3 bases from V and 8 bases from J, with 14 bases in between. The CDR3 loop reads CASSFQGSMDEQFF. In nucleotides, the CDR3 is TGTGCCAGCAGTTTCCAGGGGAGCATGGATGAGCAGTTCTTC.

This clonotype was detected ten times or more. The gene calls are TRBV7-8 and TRBJ1-2; D unclear. Per germline, CDR1 SGHVS and CDR2 FQNEAQ. The CDR3 loop spans 12 amino acids. Between the trimmed V and J ends, which lost 4 bases and 3 bases, there was a span of 6 bases. CDR3 sequence: CASSWSDYGYTF. The DNA of the CDR3 is TGTGCCAGCAGCTGGTCGGACTATGGCTACACCTTC.

A few counts support this clonotype. The V and J genes are TRBV24-1 and TRBJ2-1, with D tentatively TRBD2 (5 bases). This CDR3 is 17 amino acids long. In germline, CDR1 is KGHDR, CDR2 SFDVKD. Trimming pared 4 bases from V and 4 bases from J, leaving 19 bases between. This chain's CDR3 is CATSEGGLNRRYNEQFF. CDR3 nucleotide sequence: TGTGCCACCAGTGAAGGCGGACTCAACCGAAGATACAATGAGCAGTTCTTC.

The rearrangement joins TRBV12-3 or TRBV12-4 to TRBJ2-5; 7 bases align to TRBD2. The CDR3 is 16 amino acids. V lost 5 bases, J lost 7 bases, and 16 bases stayed unmatched. CDR3 bases: TGTGCCAGCAGTCCACGGGGCGGGGAGGGTCTGGGGACCCAGTACTTC. Translation: CASSPRGGEGLGTQYF.